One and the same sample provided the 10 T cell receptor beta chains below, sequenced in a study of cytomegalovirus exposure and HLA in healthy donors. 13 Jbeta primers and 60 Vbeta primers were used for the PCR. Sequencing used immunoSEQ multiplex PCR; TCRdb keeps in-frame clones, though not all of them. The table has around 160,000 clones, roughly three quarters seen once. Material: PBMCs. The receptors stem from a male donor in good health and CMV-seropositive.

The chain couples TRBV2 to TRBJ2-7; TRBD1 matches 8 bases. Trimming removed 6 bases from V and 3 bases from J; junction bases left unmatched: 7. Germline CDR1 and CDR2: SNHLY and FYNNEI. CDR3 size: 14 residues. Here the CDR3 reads CASSGQGAIYEQYF. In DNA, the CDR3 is TGTGCCAGCAGCGGGCAGGGGGCAATCTACGAGCAGTACTTC.

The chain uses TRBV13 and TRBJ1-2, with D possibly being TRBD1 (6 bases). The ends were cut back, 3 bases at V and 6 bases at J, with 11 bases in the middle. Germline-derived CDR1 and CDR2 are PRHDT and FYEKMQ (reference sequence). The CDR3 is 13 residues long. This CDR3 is CASSFGTGNGYTF. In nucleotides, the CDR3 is TGTGCCAGCAGCTTCGGAACAGGGAATGGCTACACCTTC.

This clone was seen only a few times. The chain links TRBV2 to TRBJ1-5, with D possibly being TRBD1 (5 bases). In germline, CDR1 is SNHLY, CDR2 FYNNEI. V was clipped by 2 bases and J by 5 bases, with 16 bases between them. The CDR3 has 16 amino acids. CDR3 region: CASSELGRVFDQPQHF. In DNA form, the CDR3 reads TGTGCCAGCAGTGAATTGGGCAGGGTGTTCGATCAGCCCCAGCATTTT.

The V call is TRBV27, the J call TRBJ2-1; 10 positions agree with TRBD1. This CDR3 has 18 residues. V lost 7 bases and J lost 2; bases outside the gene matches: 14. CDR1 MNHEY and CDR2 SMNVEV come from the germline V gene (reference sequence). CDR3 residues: CASTLSGQGFGPYNEQFF. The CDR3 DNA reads TGTGCCAGCACCTTATCGGGACAGGGGTTTGGTCCCTACAATGAGCAGTTCTTC.

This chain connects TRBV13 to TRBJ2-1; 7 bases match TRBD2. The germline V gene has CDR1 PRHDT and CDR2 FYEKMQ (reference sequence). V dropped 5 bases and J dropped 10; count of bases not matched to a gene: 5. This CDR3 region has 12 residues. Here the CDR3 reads CASSHGGYEQFF. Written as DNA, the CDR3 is TGTGCCAGCAGCCACGGGGGGTACGAGCAGTTCTTC.

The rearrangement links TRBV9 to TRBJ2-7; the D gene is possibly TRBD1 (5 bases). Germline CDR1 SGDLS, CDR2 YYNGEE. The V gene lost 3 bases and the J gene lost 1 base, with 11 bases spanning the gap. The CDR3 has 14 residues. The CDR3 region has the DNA TGTGCCAGCAGCGCTCACAGGAATTCCTACGAGCAGTACTTC. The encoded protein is CASSAHRNSYEQYF.

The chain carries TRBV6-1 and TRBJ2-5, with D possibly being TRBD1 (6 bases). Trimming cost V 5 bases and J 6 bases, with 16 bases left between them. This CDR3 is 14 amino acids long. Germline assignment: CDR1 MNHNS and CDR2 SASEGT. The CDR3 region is CASSPEQGRKTQYF. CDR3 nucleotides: TGTGCCAGCAGTCCAGAACAGGGTCGAAAGACCCAGTACTTC.

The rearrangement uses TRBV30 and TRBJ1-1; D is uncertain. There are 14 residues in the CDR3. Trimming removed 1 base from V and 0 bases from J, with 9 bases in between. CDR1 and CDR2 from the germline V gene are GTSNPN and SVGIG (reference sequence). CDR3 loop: CAWSDESLNTEAFF. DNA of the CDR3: TGTGCCTGGAGTGATGAGTCATTGAACACTGAAGCTTTCTTT.

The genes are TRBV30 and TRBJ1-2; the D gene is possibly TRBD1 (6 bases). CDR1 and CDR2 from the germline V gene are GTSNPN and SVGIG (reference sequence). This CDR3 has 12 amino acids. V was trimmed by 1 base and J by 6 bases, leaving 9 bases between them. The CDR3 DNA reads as TGTGCCTGGAGTGCGACAGGCGATGGCTACACCTTC. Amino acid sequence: CAWSATGDGYTF.

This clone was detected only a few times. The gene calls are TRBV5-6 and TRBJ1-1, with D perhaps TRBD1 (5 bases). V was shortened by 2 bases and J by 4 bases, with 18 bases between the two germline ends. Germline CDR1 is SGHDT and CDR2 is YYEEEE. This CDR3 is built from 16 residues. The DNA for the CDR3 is TGTGCCAGCAGCTTTTTGGGGCAGGGCACTTCCACTGAAGCTTTCTTT. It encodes CASSFLGQGTSTEAFF.